This T cell receptor (beta chain) was captured in a study of T cells in Graves' hyperthyroidism and ophthalmopathy. Study-wide points: Also found in blood were most expanded thyroid clonotypes above 0.001. Separating ophthalmopathy from stable hyperthyroidism was achieved by a 13 V-J model.

The V and J ends lost 0 bases and 7 bases, in that order; junction bases with no gene match: 6. Germline V gene lookup returns CDR1 DFQATT and CDR2 SNEGSKA (reference sequence). The length of the CDR3 is 15 residues. Regions amplified from RNA transcripts were the TCR beta CDR3 regions. Researchers ran a first-round RT-PCR on the TCR CDR3 using the HTBI primer set. A single record per CDR3 protein comes from TCRdb applying MiXCR to the multiplex PCR reads. The sample lists about 500,000 distinct CDR3 sequences, over 15% occurring once. This clonotype was found many times. The antigen remains unidentified. For the diagnoses, clinical symptoms, serum thyroxine and TRAb, thyroid ultrasound and orbital computed tomography were used. This sample holds PBMCs from 9.5 to 10 ml fresh peripheral blood.

The clonotype comes from a woman between 18 and 29 years old with Graves' hyperthyroidism. The J gene is TRBJ1-2, the V gene TRBV20-1; 12 nucleotides align to TRBD1. Sequences were obtained from blood. The CDR3 DNA reads TGCAGTGCTAGAGATTCCGGGACAGGGGGCTTTGGCTACACCTTC. Translating it yields CSARDSGTGGFGYTF.